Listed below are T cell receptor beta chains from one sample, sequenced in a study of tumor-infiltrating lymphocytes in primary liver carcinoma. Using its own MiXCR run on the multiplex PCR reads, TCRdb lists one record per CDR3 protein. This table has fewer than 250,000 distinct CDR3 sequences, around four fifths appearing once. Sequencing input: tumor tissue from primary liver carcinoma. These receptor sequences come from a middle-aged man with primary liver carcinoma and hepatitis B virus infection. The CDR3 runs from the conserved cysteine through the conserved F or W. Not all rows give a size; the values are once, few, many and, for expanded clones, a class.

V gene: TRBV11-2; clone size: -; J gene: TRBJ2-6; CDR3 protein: CASSLTERTGTNVLTF
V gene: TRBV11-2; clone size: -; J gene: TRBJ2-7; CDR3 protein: CDSSLGGYEQYF
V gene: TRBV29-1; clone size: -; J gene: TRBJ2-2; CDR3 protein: CSVGTSAAITGEMFF
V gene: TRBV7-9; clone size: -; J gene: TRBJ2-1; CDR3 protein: CASSSERDELFF
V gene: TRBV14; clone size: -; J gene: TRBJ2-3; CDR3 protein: CVSSQRQGRGTDTQYF
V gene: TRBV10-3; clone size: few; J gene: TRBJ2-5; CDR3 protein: CAISDWEKGMETQYF
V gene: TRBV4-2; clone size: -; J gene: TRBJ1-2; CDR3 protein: CASGQETAQGFNYGYTF
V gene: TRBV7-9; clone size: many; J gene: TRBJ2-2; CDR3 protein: CASSLADNTGELFF
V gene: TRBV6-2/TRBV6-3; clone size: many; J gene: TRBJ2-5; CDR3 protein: CASSPTAAGAETQYF
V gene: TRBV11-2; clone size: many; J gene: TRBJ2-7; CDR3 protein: CVSTKGVEQYF
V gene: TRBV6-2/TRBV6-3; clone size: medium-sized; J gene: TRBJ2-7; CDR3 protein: CASSYSIYEQYF
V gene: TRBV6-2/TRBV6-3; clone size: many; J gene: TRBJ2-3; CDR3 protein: CASSSPRDSEAQYF
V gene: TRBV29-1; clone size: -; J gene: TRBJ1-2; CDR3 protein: CSVDGLRDYTF
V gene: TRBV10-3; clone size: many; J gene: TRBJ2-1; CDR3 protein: CAIQQGGIYNEQFF
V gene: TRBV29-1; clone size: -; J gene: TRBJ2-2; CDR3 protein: CSVASSAANTGDLFF
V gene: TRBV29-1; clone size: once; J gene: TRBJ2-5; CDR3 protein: CSVRISGSWAETQYF
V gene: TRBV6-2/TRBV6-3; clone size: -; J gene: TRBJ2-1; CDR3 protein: CASTYRLGNEQFF
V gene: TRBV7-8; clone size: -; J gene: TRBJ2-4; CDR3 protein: CTSSPLSSGLAINIQYF
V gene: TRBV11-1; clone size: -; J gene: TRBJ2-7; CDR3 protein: CASRGKRSYKQYF
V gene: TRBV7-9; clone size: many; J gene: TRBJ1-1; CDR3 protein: CASSLTSGRDTEAFF
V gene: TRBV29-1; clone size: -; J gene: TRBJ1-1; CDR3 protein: CSVAIQGSSTEAFF
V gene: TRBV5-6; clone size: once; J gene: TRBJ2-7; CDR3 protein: CASSLWGSFYEQYF
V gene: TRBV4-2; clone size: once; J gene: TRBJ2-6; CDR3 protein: CASRPGTAGANILTF
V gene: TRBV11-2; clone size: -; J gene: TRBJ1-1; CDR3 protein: CASSLGLNTETFF
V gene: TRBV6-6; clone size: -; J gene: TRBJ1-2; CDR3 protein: CTSSTRTAVYGYTF
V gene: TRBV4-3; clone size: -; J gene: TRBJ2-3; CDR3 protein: CASIREEGGTQYF
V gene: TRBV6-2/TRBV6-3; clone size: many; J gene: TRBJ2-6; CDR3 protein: CASTQKTTLSGANVLTF
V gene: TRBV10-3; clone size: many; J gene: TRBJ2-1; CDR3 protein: CAIRTGTGAYNEQFF
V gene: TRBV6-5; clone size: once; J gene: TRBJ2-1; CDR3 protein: CASSLGTGGSYNKQFF
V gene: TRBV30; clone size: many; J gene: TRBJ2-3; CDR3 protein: CAWPPRCPTTTQYF
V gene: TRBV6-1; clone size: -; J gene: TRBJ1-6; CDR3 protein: CASRDRHLPLHF
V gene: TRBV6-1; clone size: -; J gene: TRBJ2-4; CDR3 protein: CASDRGSSKNIQYF
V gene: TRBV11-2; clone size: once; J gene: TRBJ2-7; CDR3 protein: CASSLTLAEVSEQYF
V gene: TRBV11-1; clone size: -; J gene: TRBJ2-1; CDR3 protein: CASSLYRSARGSYNEQFF
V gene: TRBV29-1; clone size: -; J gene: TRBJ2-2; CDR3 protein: CSVSTNTWELFF
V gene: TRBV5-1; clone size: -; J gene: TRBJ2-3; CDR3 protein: CASSSGASGRWNTQYF
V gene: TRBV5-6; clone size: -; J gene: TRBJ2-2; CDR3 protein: CASSSTRDRGGTEQLFF
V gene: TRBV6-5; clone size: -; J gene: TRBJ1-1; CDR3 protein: CAIRGTARKAFF
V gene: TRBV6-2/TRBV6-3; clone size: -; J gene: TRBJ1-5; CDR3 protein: CASSYREDRNQAQHF
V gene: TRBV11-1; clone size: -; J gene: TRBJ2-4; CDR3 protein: CPISSPGTSGIKNIQYF
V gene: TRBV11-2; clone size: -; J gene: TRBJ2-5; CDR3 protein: CASSFSGGHEAHYF